This T cell receptor beta chain derives from a study of OX40 agonist ivuxolimab in advanced cancers. The V gene's germline CDR1 is LGHNT and CDR2 FRNRAP. The ends lost 4 bases at V and 12 bases at J; junction bases unmatched: 10. The CDR3 is 13 amino acids. The assay was immunoSEQ multiplex PCR, and TCRdb's table has in-frame clones only and misses some. The sample yields 55,000 to 70,000 clones, about four fifths seen once. The gene calls are TRBV12-5 and TRBJ2-3; 7 bases are shared with TRBD1. The source of this sequence is an adult with an advanced solid tumor such as melanoma, head and neck, liver or kidney cancer. The material was CD4+ or CD8+ T cells sorted from blood, obtained in a trial of the OX40 agonist ivuxolimab. In DNA, the CDR3 is TGTGCTAGTGGTTGGACTTCGGGACAGATTCAGTATTTT. Translating gives CASGWTSGQIQYF.